This T cell receptor (beta chain) was recovered during a study of cytotoxic CD8 clonotypes in ibrutinib-treated CLL. V lost 3 bases to trimming and J lost 0 bases, with 6 bases between them. CDR3 size: 14 residues. Germline CDR1 and CDR2: MDHEN and SYDVKM. General study points: Sampling schedules were unmatched across sustained-remission and progressing patients.

As concerns this clone: The antigen remains unidentified.

The table came from immunoSEQ multiplex PCR; TCRdb's copy has only in-frame clones and leaves some out. The sample holds some 50,000 clones, 50% to 70% seen once. PBMCs were cryopreserved, and about 1.8 micrograms of genomic DNA from them went into TCR beta libraries. The rearrangement joins TRBV28 to TRBJ1-5; D is unresolved. The material sequenced was PBMCs, taken after 24 months of ibrutinib treatment. This sequence was found in a human donor with chronic lymphocytic leukemia. CDR3 DNA sequence: TGTGCCAGCAGTTTGAGGGTTAGCAATCAGCCCCAGCATTTT. Translating it yields CASSLRVSNQPQHF.